This TCR beta chain was retrieved from a study of blood T cell repertoires in COVID-19. Generated by immunoSEQ multiplex PCR, the TCRdb table keeps only in-frame clones and is missing some. Among over 45,000 clones listed, around 86% were seen once. The CDR3 sequence is 15 residues long. Germline V gene data show CDR1 as SNHLY and CDR2 as FYNNEI. V shed 8 bases and J 6 bases; nucleotides not matched to a gene: 15. The chain employs TRBV2 and TRBJ1-2; TRBD1 matches at 7 bases. Sequences were obtained from peripheral blood. The TCR was taken from a woman older than 75 with active or convalescent COVID-19. The chain's CDR3 is CASALVTGPWDGYTF. CDR3 in DNA: TGTGCCAGCGCCCTAGTGACAGGGCCCTGGGATGGCTACACCTTC.